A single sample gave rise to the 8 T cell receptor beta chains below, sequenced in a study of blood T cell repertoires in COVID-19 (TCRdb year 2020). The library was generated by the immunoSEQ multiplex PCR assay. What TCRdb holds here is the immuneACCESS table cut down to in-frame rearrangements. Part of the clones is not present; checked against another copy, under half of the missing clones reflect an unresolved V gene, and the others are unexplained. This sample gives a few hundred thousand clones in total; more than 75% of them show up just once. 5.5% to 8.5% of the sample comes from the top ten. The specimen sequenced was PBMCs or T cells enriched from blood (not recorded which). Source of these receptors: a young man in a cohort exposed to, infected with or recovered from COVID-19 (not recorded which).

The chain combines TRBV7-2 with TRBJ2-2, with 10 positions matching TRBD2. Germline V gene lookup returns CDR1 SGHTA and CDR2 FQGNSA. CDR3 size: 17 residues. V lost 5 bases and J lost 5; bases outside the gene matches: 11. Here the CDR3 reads CASSPFPGLARTGELFF. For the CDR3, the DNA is TGTGCCAGCAGCCCCTTTCCGGGACTAGCGCGGACCGGGGAGCTGTTTTTT.

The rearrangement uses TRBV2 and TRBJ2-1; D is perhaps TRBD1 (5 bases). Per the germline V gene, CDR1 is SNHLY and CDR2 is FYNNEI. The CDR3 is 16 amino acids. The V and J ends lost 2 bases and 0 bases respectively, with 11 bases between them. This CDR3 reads CASSEQGLTSYNEQFF. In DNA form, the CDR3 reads TGTGCCAGCAGTGAACAGGGCCTGACCTCCTACAATGAGCAGTTCTTC.

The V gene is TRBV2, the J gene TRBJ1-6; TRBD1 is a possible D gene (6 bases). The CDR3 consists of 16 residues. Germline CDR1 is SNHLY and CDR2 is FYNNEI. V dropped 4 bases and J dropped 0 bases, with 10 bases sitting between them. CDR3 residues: CASSARGPSYNSPLHF. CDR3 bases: TGTGCCAGCAGTGCCAGGGGTCCCTCCTATAATTCACCCCTCCACTTT.

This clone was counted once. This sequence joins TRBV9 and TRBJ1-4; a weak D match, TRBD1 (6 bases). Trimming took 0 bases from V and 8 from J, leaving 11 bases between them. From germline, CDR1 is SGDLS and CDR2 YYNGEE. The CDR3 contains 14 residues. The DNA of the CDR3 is TGTGCCAGCAGCGTAGGGGGGCGCGGAGAAAAACTGTTTTTT. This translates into CASSVGGRGEKLFF.

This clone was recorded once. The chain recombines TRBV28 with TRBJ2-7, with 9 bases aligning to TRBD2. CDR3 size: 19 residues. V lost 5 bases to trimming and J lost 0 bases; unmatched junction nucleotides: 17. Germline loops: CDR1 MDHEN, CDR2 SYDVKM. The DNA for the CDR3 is TGTGCCAGCAGTAGGGGGGTTACTAGCGGGCTAACTAGCTCCTACGAGCAGTACTTC. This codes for CASSRGVTSGLTSSYEQYF. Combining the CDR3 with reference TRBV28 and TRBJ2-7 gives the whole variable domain DVKVTQSSRYLVKRTGEKVFLECVQDMDHENMFWYRQDPGLGLRLIYFSYDVKMKEKGDIPEGYSVSREKKERFSLILESASTNQTSMYLCASSRGVTSGLTSSYEQYFGPGTRLTVT.

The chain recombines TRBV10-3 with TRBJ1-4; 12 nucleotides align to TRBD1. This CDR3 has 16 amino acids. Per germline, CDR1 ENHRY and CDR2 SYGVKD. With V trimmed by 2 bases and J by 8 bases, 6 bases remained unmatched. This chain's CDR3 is CAISEGTGTGGEKLFF. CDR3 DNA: TGTGCCATCAGTGAGGGGACCGGGACAGGGGGCGAAAAACTGTTTTTT.

CDR3: CASSASWTRNNGELFF. CDR3 DNA: TGTGCCAGCAGTGCTTCTTGGACTAGAAATAACGGGGAGCTGTTTTTT. The chain has TRBV27 and TRBJ2-2; 7 bases fit TRBD2. The CDR3 is made up of 16 amino acids. Germline CDR1 and CDR2: MNHEY and SMNVEV (reference sequence). J gave up 7 bases and V 5 bases, and 13 bases lay outside the gene matches.

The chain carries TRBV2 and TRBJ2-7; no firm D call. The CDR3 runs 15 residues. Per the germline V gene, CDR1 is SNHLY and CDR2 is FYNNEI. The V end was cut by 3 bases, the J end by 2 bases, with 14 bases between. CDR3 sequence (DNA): TGTGCCAGCAGTGATCTCCCGGCGGAAACCTACGAGCAGTACTTC. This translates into CASSDLPAETYEQYF. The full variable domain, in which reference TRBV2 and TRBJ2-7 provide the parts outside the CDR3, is EPEVTQTPSHQVTQMGQEVILRCVPISNHLYFYWYRQILGQKVEFLVSFYNNEISEKSEIFDDQFSVERPDGSNFTLKIRSTKLEDSAMYFCASSDLPAETYEQYFGPGTRLTVT.